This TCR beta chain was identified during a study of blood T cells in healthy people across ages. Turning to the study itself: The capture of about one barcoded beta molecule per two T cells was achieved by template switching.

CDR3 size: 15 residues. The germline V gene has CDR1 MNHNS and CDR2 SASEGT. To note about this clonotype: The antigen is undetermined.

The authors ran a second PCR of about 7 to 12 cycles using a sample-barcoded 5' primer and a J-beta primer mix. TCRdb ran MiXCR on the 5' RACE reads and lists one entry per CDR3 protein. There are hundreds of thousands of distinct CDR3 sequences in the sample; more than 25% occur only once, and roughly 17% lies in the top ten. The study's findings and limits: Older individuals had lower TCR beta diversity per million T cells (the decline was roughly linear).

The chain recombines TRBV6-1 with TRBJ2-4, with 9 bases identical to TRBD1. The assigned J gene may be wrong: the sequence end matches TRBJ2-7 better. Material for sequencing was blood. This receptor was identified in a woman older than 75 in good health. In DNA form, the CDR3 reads TGTGCCAGCAGTGAAGCCGGGACAGGGACCTACGAGCAGTACTTC. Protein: CASSEAGTGTYEQYF.